These 12 T cell receptor beta chains were sequenced from one sample in a study of blood T cell repertoires in COVID-19. The method was immunoSEQ multiplex PCR; TCRdb's version includes in-frame clones alone and lacks a portion of them. This table holds about 270,000 clones, about 87% found once. Sequences were obtained from peripheral blood. Receptor source: a man aged 55 to 70 who had recovered from COVID-19.

This rearrangement joins TRBV9 to TRBJ2-5, with TRBD2 matching over 10 bases. The V segment lost 0 bases and the J segment 2 bases; nucleotides outside the gene matches: 4. CDR1 SGDLS and CDR2 YYNGEE come from the germline V gene. This CDR3 is built from 16 residues. The CDR3 loop is CASSVGAGGQQETQYF. The CDR3 nucleotides read TGTGCCAGCAGCGTAGGAGCGGGGGGGCAGCAAGAGACCCAGTACTTC.

The chain uses TRBV7-3 and TRBJ2-2; 14 bases are shared with TRBD2. The length of the CDR3 is 18 residues. Germline CDR1 and CDR2: SGHTA and FQGTGA. With V trimmed by 5 bases and J by 7 bases, 12 bases remained unmatched. The DNA of the CDR3 is TGTGCCAGCAGCATTGGGACTAGCGGGGGTATGATAATCGGGGAGCTGTTTTTT. Translation gives CASSIGTSGGMIIGELFF.

The rearrangement links TRBV5-1 to TRBJ1-1, with a possible D match to TRBD1 (5 bases). Germline V lookup: CDR1 SGHRS, CDR2 YFSETQ. CDR3 length: 15 residues. Deletions cut 4 bases from V and 6 bases from J, with 19 bases between. The CDR3: CASSPNQWGGAEAFF. The CDR3 nucleotides read TGCGCCAGCAGCCCAAACCAATGGGGGGGGGCTGAAGCTTTCTTT.

This rearrangement joins TRBV19 to TRBJ1-5; 7 bases agree with TRBD1. The CDR3 spans 14 residues. V dropped 4 bases and J dropped 3; count of bases not matched to a gene: 3. Germline V lookup: CDR1 LNHDA, CDR2 SQIVND (reference sequence). CDR3 bases: TGTGCCAGTAGTAAGGGGGCCAACAATCAGCCCCAGCATTTT. It specifies CASSKGANNQPQHF.

The V gene is TRBV5-1, the J gene TRBJ2-1; a possible D gene is TRBD2 (5 bases). Trimming took 0 bases from V and 8 from J, leaving 18 bases between them. Germline lookup yields CDR1 SGHRS and CDR2 YFSETQ. This CDR3 is built from 16 residues. CDR3 loop: CASSLGTSLSSDEQFF. CDR3 sequence (DNA): TGCGCCAGCAGCTTGGGTACTAGTTTATCCTCCGATGAGCAGTTCTTC.

In DNA form, the CDR3 reads TGTGCCATCAGTGAGTCGGAGAGGACAGGGGGTAAGCCCCAGCATTTT. Its protein product is CAISESERTGGKPQHF. This chain connects TRBV10-3 to TRBJ1-5; 10 nucleotides match TRBD1. The germline gives CDR1 ENHRY, CDR2 SYGVKD. V was pared by 0 bases and J by 8 bases, with 7 bases of the junction left unmatched. The CDR3 is 16 residues long.

This chain joins TRBV3-1 (or the pseudogene TRBV3-2) and TRBJ1-3, with D tentatively TRBD1 (5 bases). The germline V gene has CDR1 LGHDT and CDR2 YNNKEL (reference sequence). This CDR3 is built from 15 residues. Between the trimmed V and J ends, which lost 4 bases and 0 bases, there was a span of 10 bases. The CDR3 nucleotides are TGTGCCAGCAGCCGTCAGGGAAGCTCTGGAAACACCATATATTTT. It specifies CASSRQGSSGNTIYF.

This chain joins TRBV14 and TRBJ2-5, with 9 positions matching TRBD1. In germline, CDR1 is SGHDN, CDR2 FVKESK. This CDR3 is 16 amino acids long. After removal of 3 bases from V and 1 base from J, the junction contained 6 bases not matched to a gene. The CDR3 bases are TGTGCCAGCAGCCAGGACAGGGGACCCAGCCAAGAGACCCAGTACTTC. Amino acids: CASSQDRGPSQETQYF.

V usage is TRBV2 and J usage is TRBJ2-2, with 8 bases identical to TRBD1. CDR3 size: 15 residues. After removal of 6 bases from V and 2 bases from J, the junction contained 5 bases not matched to a gene. From germline, CDR1 is SNHLY and CDR2 FYNNEI. CDR3 region: CASRGQGANTGELFF. CDR3 bases: TGTGCCAGCAGAGGACAGGGCGCCAACACCGGGGAGCTGTTTTTT.

The J gene is TRBJ2-7, the V gene TRBV4-1; 7 bases are a match to TRBD1. The J segment lost 5 bases and the V segment lost 2 bases, leaving 18 bases of the junction unmatched. Germline V gives CDR1 MGHRA, CDR2 YSYEKL. The CDR3 loop spans 18 amino acids. The CDR3 sequence: CASSQTPHSSGQLHEQYF. The CDR3 region has the DNA TGCGCCAGCAGCCAAACCCCCCACTCATCGGGACAGTTGCACGAGCAGTACTTC.

The chain carries TRBV18 and TRBJ2-7, with 10 nucleotides matching TRBD2. Germline-derived CDR1 and CDR2 are KGHSH and LQKENI. CDR3 length: 16 residues. With 3 bases clipped from V and 6 bases from J, the junction kept 11 bases outside the gene matches. Written as DNA, the CDR3 is TGTGCCAGCTCACCCCTCACTAGCGGGGTATCTTCCGAGCAGTACTTC. Translating it yields CASSPLTSGVSSEQYF.

The V call is TRBV6-6, the J call TRBJ2-2, with 9 bases fitting TRBD1. Germline V gives CDR1 MNHNY, CDR2 SVGAGI (reference sequence). Trimming took 7 bases from V and 4 from J; bases not matched to a gene: 7. CDR3 length: 15 amino acids. DNA of the CDR3: TGTGCCAGCAACGCGGGACAGGGACTCACCGGGGAGCTGTTTTTT. Amino acid sequence: CASNAGQGLTGELFF.